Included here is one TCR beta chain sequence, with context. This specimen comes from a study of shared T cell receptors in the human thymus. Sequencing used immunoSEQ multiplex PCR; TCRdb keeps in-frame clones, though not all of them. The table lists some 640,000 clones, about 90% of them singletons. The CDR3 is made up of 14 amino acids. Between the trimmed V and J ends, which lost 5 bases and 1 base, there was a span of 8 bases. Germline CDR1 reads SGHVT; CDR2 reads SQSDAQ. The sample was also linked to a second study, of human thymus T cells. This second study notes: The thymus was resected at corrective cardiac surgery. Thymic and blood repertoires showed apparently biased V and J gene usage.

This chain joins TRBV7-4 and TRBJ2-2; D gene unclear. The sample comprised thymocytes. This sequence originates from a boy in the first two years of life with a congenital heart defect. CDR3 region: CASSGSGNTGELFF. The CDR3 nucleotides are TGTGCCAGCAGCGGCTCGGGGAACACCGGGGAGCTGTTTTTT.